This T cell receptor (beta chain) was captured by sequencing in a study of T cell responses to AZD1222 COVID-19 vaccine. General study results and limits: Clonal diversity was possibly underestimated, and white British individuals and females predominated among donors. Spike as a whole was targeted by vaccine-associated CD4 TCRs, dominant at 160-218 and 743-854. Rises in breadth and depth of Spike-specific TCRs came after two AZD1222 doses.

V lost 6 bases and J 4 bases, leaving 12 bases between the germline ends. Germline V lookup: CDR1 MNHEY, CDR2 SVGAGI. The CDR3 contains 13 residues. Clones were read by immunoSEQ multiplex PCR, and TCRdb kept only the in-frame ones, dropping some. The sample has some 150,000 clones, 85% to 95% seen once. Worth noting for this clone: Its matching antigen is unknown.

The chain joins TRBV6-5 to TRBJ1-1; D uncertain. The sample was peripheral blood, taken on day 0 of AZD1222 vaccination. The TCR originated in an adult in good health. CDR3 sequence: CASSPGRVTEAFF. The DNA of the CDR3 is TGTGCCAGCAGCCCGGGTAGGGTCACTGAAGCTTTCTTT.